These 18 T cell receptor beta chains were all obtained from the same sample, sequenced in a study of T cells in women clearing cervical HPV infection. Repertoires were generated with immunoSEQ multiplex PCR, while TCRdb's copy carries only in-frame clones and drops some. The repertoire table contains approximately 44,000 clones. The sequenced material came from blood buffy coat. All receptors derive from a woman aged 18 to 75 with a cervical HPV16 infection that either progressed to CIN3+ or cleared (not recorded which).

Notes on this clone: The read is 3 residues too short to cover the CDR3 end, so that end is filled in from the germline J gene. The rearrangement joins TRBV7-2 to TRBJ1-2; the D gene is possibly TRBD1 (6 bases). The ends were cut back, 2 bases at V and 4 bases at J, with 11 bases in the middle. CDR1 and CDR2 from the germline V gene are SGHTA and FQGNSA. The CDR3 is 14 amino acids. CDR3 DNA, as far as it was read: TGTGCCAGCAGCTTACGAGGGGGTGGCTATGGC. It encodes CASSLRGGGYG. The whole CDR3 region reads CASSLRGGGYGYTF.

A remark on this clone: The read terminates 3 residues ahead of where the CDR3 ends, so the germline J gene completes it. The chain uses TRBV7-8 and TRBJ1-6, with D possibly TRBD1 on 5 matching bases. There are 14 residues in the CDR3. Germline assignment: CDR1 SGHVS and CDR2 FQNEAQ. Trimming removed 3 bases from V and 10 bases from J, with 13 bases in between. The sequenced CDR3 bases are TGTGCCAGCAGCTTCCGGCAGGGTTTGTCACCC. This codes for CASSFRQGLSP. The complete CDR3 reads CASSFRQGLSPLHF.

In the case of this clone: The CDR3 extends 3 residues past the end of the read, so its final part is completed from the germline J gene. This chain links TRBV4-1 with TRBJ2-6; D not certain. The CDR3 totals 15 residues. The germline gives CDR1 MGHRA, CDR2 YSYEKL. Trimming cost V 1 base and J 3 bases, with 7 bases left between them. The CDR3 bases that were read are TGCGCCAGCAGCCAAGCGCGCTTTGGGGCCAACGTC. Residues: CASSQARFGANV. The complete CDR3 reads CASSQARFGANVLTF.

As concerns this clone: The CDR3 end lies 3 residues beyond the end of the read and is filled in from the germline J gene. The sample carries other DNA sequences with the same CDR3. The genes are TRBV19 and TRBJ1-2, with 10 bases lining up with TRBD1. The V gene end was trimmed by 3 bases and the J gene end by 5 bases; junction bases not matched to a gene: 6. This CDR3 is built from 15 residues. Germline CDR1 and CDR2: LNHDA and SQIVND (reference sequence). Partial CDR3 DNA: TGTGCCAGTAGTATCCGGACAGGGGGTAATTATGGC. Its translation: CASSIRTGGNYG. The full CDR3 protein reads CASSIRTGGNYGYTF.

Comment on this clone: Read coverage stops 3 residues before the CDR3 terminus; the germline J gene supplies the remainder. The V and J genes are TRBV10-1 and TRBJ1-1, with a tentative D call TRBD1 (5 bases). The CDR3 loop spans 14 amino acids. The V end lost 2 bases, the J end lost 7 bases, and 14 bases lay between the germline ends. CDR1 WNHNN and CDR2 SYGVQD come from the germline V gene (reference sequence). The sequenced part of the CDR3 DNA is TGCGCCAGCAGTGAGGTTTCAATGAGGGGTGAA. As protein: CASSEVSMRGE. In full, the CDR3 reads CASSEVSMRGEAFF.

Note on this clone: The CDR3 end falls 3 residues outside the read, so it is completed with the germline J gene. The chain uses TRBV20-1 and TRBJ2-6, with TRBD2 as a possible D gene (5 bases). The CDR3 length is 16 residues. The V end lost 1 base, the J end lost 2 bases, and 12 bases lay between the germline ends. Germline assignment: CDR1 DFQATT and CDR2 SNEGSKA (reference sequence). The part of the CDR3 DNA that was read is TGCAGTGCTAGAGTTGGTCTGAGGGCTGGGGCCAACGTC. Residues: CSARVGLRAGANV. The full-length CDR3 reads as CSARVGLRAGANVLTF.

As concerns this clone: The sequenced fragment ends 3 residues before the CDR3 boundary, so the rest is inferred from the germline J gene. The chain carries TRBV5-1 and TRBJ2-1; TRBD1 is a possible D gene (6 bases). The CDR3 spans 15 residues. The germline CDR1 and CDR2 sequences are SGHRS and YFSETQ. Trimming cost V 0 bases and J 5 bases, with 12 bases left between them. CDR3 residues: CASSLATGTHNEQFF. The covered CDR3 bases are TGCGCCAGCAGCTTGGCAACAGGGACACACAATGAG.

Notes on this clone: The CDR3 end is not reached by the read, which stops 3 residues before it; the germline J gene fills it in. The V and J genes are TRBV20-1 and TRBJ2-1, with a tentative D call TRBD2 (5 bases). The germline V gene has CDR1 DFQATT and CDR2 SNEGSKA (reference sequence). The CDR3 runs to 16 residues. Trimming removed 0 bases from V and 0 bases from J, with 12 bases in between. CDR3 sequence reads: CSARDPRGSSYNEQFF. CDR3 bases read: TGCAGTGCTAGAGATCCTCGGGGAAGCTCCTACAATGAG.

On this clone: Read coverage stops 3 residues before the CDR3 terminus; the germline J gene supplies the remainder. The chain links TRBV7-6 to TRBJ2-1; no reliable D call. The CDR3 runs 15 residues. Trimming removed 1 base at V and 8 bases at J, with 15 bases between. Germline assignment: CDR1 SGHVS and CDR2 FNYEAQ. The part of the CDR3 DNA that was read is TGTGCCAGCAGCTTAGAAAGGGTTTTTGCATATGAG. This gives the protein CASSLERVFAYE. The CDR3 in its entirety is CASSLERVFAYEQFF.

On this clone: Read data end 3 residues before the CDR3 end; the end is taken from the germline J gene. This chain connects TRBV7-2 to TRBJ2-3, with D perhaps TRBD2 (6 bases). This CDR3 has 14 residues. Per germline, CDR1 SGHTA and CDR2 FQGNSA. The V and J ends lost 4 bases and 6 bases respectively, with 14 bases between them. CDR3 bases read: TGTGCCAGCAGCTCGGGACTGTTAGGGGATACG. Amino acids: CASSSGLLGDT. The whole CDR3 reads CASSSGLLGDTQYF. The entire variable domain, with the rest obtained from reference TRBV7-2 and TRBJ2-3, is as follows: GAGVSQSPSNKVTEKGKDVELRCDPISGHTALYWYRQSLGQGLEFLIYFQGNSAPDKSGLPSDRFSAERTGGSVSTLTIQRTQQEDSAVYLCASSSGLLGDTQYFGPGTRLTVL.

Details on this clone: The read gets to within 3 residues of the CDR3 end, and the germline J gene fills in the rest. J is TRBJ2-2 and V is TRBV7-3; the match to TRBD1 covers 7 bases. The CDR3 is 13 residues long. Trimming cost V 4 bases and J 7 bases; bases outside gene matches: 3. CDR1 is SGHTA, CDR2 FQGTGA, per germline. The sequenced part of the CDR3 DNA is TGTGCCAGCAGCTCGACAGGGAGCGGGGAG. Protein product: CASSSTGSGE. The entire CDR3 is CASSSTGSGELFF.

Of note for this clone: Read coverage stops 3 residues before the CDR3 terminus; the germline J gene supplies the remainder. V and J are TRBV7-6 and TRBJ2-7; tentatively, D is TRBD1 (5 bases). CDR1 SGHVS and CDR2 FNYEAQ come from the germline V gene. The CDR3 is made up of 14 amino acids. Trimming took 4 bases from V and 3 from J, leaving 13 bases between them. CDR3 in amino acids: CASSSRAVGYEQYF. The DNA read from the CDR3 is TGTGCCAGCAGCTCCAGGGCAGTGGGCTACGAG.

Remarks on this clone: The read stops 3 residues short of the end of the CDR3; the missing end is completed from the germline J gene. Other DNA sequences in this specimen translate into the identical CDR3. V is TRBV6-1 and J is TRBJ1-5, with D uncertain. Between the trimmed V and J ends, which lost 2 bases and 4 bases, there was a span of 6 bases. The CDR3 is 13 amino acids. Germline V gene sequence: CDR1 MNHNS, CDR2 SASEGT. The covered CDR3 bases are TGTGCCAGCAGTGAATACGGGAATCAGCCC. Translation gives CASSEYGNQP. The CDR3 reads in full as CASSEYGNQPQHF.

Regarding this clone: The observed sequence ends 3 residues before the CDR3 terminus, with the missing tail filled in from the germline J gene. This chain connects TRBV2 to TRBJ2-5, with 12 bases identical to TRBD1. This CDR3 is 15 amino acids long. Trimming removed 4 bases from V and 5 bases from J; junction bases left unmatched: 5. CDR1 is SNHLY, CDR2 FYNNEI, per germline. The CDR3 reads CASSAGTGGGETQYF. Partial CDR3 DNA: TGTGCCAGCAGTGCCGGGACAGGGGGCGGGGAGACC.

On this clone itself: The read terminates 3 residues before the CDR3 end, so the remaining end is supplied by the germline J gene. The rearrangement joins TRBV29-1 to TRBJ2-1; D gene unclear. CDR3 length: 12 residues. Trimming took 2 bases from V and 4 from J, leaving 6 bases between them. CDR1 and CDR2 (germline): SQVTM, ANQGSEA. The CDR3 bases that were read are TGCAGCGTTGAACTACGTTACAATGAG. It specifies CSVELRYNE. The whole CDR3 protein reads CSVELRYNEQFF.

This CDR3 is CASSPGATMGARYEQYF. The DNA read from the CDR3 is TGTGCCAGCAGCCCAGGCGCGACGATGGGGGCTAGATACGAG. The V gene is TRBV4-2, the J gene TRBJ2-7; perhaps TRBD1 as D (6 bases). The read comes to an end 3 residues before the CDR3 does, leaving the germline J gene to fill in the end. The germline CDR1 and CDR2 sequences are LGHNA and YNFKEQ. V was shortened by 4 bases and J by 4 bases, with 23 bases between the two germline ends. The CDR3 length is 17 residues.

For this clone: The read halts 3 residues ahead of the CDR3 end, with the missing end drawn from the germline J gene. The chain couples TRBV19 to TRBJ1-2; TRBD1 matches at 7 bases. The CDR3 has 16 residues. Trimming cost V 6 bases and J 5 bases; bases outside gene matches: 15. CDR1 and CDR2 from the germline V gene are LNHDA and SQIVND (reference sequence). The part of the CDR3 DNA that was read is TGTGCCAGTAGGGGGGGACAGACCCCTATTGGATATGGC. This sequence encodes CASRGGQTPIGYG. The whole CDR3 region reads CASRGGQTPIGYGYTF.

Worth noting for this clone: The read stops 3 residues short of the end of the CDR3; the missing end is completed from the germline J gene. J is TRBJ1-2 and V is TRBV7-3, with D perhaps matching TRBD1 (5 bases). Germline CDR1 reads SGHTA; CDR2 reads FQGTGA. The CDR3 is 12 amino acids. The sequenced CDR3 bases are TGTGCCAGCAGCTCGGTGGGGGGTCTT. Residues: CASSSVGGL. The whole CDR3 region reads CASSSVGGLYTF.